This section outlines one T cell receptor beta chain sequence together with its context. The antigen is not known. This entry belongs to a study of post-analysis software for immune sequencing data. Study results and limitations: Controls had lower frequencies than patients of four or five TRBV segments, which included TRBV5-6, TRBV5-1 and TRBV20-1.

Unique molecular identifiers were built into the TCR beta cDNA libraries. Each batch of about 0.95 to 11 million T cells produced roughly 0.5 million cDNA molecules. MiXCR was run by TCRdb on the PCR reads, yielding one entry per CDR3 protein. The sample lists about 500,000 distinct CDR3 sequences, around 40% occurring once. Germline loops: CDR1 SQVTM, CDR2 ANQGSEA. The CDR3 length is 14 residues. This chain links TRBV29-1 with TRBJ2-7; D possibly uses TRBD1 or TRBD2 (5 bases each). The J call is uncertain, as TRBJ2-5 better fits the DNA end. The source of this sequence is a girl aged 10 to 17 with multiple sclerosis. The sequenced material came from blood. The chain's CDR3 is CSAGSRDIRETQYF. The CDR3 DNA reads as TGCAGCGCTGGGAGCAGGGATATTCGGGAGACCCAGTACTTC.